The T cell receptor (beta chain) under discussion was sequenced for a study of cytomegalovirus exposure and HLA in healthy donors. This CDR3 is built from 17 residues. PCR involved 60 Vbeta and 13 Jbeta primers. The table came from immunoSEQ multiplex PCR; TCRdb's copy has only in-frame clones and leaves some out. The sample lists about 140,000 clones, nearly 70% occurring once. Sequenced input: PBMCs. V gene TRBV21-1 combines with J gene TRBJ2-2; the table's D call, TRBD1, has no DNA check behind it. TRBV21-1 has pseudogene status. The clonotype originates from a man aged 25-45 years in good health and CMV-seropositive. This CDR3 reads CASSLPRDREDTGELFF. The CDR3 nucleotides are TGTGCCAGCAGCTTACCCCGGGACAGGGAAGACACCGGGGAGCTGTTTTTT.